Below are 22 T cell receptor beta chains sequenced from a single sample in a study of beta chain features in type 1 diabetes. What was sequenced were expressed TCRB transcripts, since all of the isolated RNA had been reverse transcribed. Only in-frame clones appear in the TCRdb table, and some are missing; sequencing was by immunoSEQ multiplex PCR. The table has 300,000 to 400,000 clones, around an eighth seen once. What was sequenced was naive CD4+ T cells from blood. These receptors all come from a man aged 18 to 35 in good health.

This clone was counted a few times. The chain combines TRBV9 with TRBJ1-1; TRBD1 is a possible D gene (5 bases). This CDR3 region has 15 residues. Trimming removed 3 bases from V and 4 bases from J, with 16 bases in between. CDR1 SGDLS and CDR2 YYNGEE come from the germline V gene. CDR3 sequence reads: CASSATTEASTEAFF. CDR3 coding DNA: TGTGCCAGCAGCGCTACGACAGAGGCTAGCACTGAAGCTTTCTTT.

This clone has just a few counts. V and J are TRBV30 and TRBJ2-1, with a tentative D call TRBD2 (6 bases). CDR1 and CDR2 (germline): GTSNPN, SVGIG (reference sequence). CDR3 size: 13 residues. V lost 4 bases, J lost 10 bases, and 17 bases lay in between. CDR3 coding DNA: TGTGCCTGGACCCGCCGAGGGAGGAGCGAGCAGTTCTTC. Translation gives CAWTRRGRSEQFF.

In regard to this clone: This sample includes further DNA sequences coding for the same CDR3. The chain employs TRBV6-5 and TRBJ2-7; TRBD1 matches 8 bases. The CDR3 spans 13 residues. In germline, CDR1 is MNHEY, CDR2 SVGAGI. V dropped 9 bases and J dropped 2; count of bases not matched to a gene: 6. CDR3 DNA sequence: TGTGCCAGTACCGGGACAGGTCCCTACGAGCAGTACTTC. Protein: CASTGTGPYEQYF.

This clone has just a few counts. J is TRBJ2-2 and V is TRBV7-2; maybe TRBD2 (5 bases). This CDR3 spans 16 amino acids. Germline V gene data show CDR1 as SGHTA and CDR2 as FQGNSA. V was clipped by 2 bases and J by 6 bases, with 16 bases between them. The CDR3 loop is CASSLYTWTLSGELFF. CDR3 DNA sequence: TGTGCCAGCAGCTTATATACCTGGACTCTTTCCGGGGAGCTGTTTTTT.

This rearrangement joins TRBV27 to TRBJ2-1; tentative D call: TRBD1 (5 bases). The CDR3 is 13 amino acids. Germline V gene sequence: CDR1 MNHEY, CDR2 SMNVEV (reference sequence). The germline V and J ends were trimmed by 7 bases and 4 bases, with 11 bases remaining between them. CDR3 in amino acids: CASKRQGYNEQFF. CDR3 nucleotide sequence: TGTGCCAGCAAGAGGCAGGGTTACAATGAGCAGTTCTTC.

V usage is TRBV2 and J usage is TRBJ1-5; 9 nucleotides agree with TRBD1. The germline gives CDR1 SNHLY, CDR2 FYNNEI. This CDR3 has 14 residues. With 7 bases clipped from V and 7 bases from J, the junction kept 8 bases outside the gene matches. The CDR3 sequence is CASTLDRGGQPQHF. CDR3 coding DNA: TGTGCCAGCACGCTAGACAGGGGGGGCCAGCCCCAGCATTTT.

This rearrangement joins TRBV7-2 to TRBJ2-7, with D perhaps TRBD2 (6 bases). Trimming removed 1 base at V and 0 bases at J, with 10 bases between. CDR1 and CDR2 (germline): SGHTA, FQGNSA. The CDR3 is 15 residues long. CDR3 residues: CASSLVGRSSYEQYF. The DNA for the CDR3 is TGTGCCAGCAGCTTAGTAGGGAGGAGCTCCTACGAGCAGTACTTC.

CDR3 bases: TGCGCCAGCAGCCAAGGCGGGGGGGGCCTCAGTGAGCAGTTCTTC. Amino acid sequence: CASSQGGGGLSEQFF. The V and J genes are TRBV5-1 and TRBJ2-1; 9 bases are shared with TRBD2. CDR1 is SGHRS, CDR2 YFSETQ, per germline. V lost 4 bases, J lost 9 bases, and 11 bases stayed unmatched. This CDR3 contains 15 residues.

This clone has just a few counts. At one end, the junction sequence differs from germline, possibly due to a read error. The V and J genes are TRBV7-7 and TRBJ2-2; D gene ambiguous. CDR1 and CDR2 (germline): SSHAT, FNYEAQ (reference sequence). The CDR3 runs to 15 residues. For the CDR3, the DNA is TGTGCTAGCAGCTTAGGGCTAGATGGCACCGGGGAGCTGTTTTTT. This codes for CASSLGLDGTGELFF. The full variable domain, in which reference TRBV7-7 and TRBJ2-2 provide the parts outside the CDR3, is GAGVSQSPRYKVTKRGQDVTLRCDPISSHATLYWYQQALGQGPEFLTYFNYEAQPDKSGLPSDRFSAERPEGSISTLTIQRTEQRDSAMYRCASSLGLDGTGELFFGEGSRLTVL.

This clone appeared a few times. The chain has TRBV6-5 and TRBJ2-1, with D possibly matching TRBD2 (6 bases). Germline values: CDR1 MNHEY, CDR2 SVGAGI. V was shortened by 5 bases and J by 6 bases, with 17 bases between the two germline ends. This CDR3 comprises 15 residues. CDR3 amino acids: CASSVFQGLGNEQFF. The CDR3 DNA reads TGTGCCAGCAGTGTCTTTCAGGGACTGGGCAATGAGCAGTTCTTC.

This clone was counted a few times. V gene TRBV7-2 combines with J gene TRBJ2-3, with 10 bases that match TRBD1. The V and J ends lost 5 bases and 2 bases, in that order; junction bases with no gene match: 4. CDR3 length: 15 residues. The germline V gene has CDR1 SGHTA and CDR2 FQGNSA. CDR3 nucleotides: TGTGCCAGCAGCGGGACAGGGGCGTCCACAGATACGCAGTATTTT. This encodes CASSGTGASTDTQYF. Drawing the rest from reference TRBV7-2 and TRBJ2-3, the complete variable domain is GAGVSQSPSNKVTEKGKDVELRCDPISGHTALYWYRQSLGQGLEFLIYFQGNSAPDKSGLPSDRFSAERTGGSVSTLTIQRTQQEDSAVYLCASSGTGASTDTQYFGPGTRLTVL.

The chain is built from TRBV19 and TRBJ2-1; weak D call: TRBD1 (6 bases). The CDR3 covers 12 residues. CDR1 and CDR2 (germline): LNHDA, SQIVND (reference sequence). V was trimmed by 10 bases and J by 6 bases, leaving 13 bases between them. For the CDR3, the DNA is TGTGCCACCCTTACAGGGAGCAATGAGCAGTTCTTC. Translating it yields CATLTGSNEQFF. Based on the CDR3 plus reference TRBV19 and TRBJ2-1, the full variable domain is DGGITQSPKYLFRKEGQNVTLSCEQNLNHDAMYWYRQDPGQGLRLIYYSQIVNDFQKGDIAEGYSVSREKKESFPLTVTSAQKNPTAFYLCATLTGSNEQFFGPGTRLTVL.

The genes are TRBV7-9 and TRBJ2-3; D may be TRBD2 (6 bases). Trimming took off 1 base at V and 4 bases at J, with 9 bases between the two ends. This CDR3 has 14 residues. Germline V lookup: CDR1 SEHNR, CDR2 FQNEAQ (reference sequence). CDR3 in amino acids: CASSLVGEADTQYF. The CDR3 DNA follows: TGTGCCAGCAGCTTAGTCGGGGAGGCAGATACGCAGTATTTT.

The sample holds many counts of this clone. The CDR3 is CSAAGQALSGANVLTF. CDR3 bases: TGCAGCGCAGCGGGACAGGCCCTTTCTGGGGCCAACGTCCTGACTTTC. The chain has TRBV29-1 and TRBJ2-6; a possible D gene is TRBD1 (8 bases). Looked up from germline, CDR1 is SQVTM and CDR2 is ANQGSEA. The CDR3 is 16 residues long. The V end lost 7 bases, the J end lost 1 base, and 17 bases lay between the germline ends. Based on the CDR3 plus reference TRBV29-1 and TRBJ2-6, the full variable domain is SAVISQKPSRDICQRGTSLTIQCQVDSQVTMMFWYRQQPGQSLTLIATANQGSEATYESGFVIDKFPISRPNLTFSTLTVSNMSPEDSSIYLCSAAGQALSGANVLTFGAGSRLTVL.

J is TRBJ2-7 and V is TRBV7-2; 7 bases align to TRBD2. Germline trimming cut 5 bases from V and 9 bases from J; bases unmatched to any gene: 7. Germline V gene sequence: CDR1 SGHTA, CDR2 FQGNSA. CDR3 length: 12 residues. The CDR3 sequence is CASSLPGGGQYF. DNA for the CDR3: TGTGCCAGCAGCCTCCCGGGAGGCGGGCAGTACTTC.

The chain links TRBV7-3 to TRBJ2-1, with TRBD1 as a possible D gene (6 bases). Trimming left V 3 bases short and J 5 bases short, with 17 bases between. Germline CDR1 SGHTA, CDR2 FQGTGA. CDR3 size: 16 residues. CDR3 amino acids: CASSFGQLWANNEQFF. The CDR3 nucleotides are TGTGCCAGCAGCTTTGGACAGTTGTGGGCCAACAATGAGCAGTTCTTC.

The V and J genes are TRBV5-6 and TRBJ2-7, with 9 bases that match TRBD2. The CDR3 covers 16 residues. The junction had 7 bases not matched to a gene; V was cut back by 0 bases and J by 3 bases. CDR1 is SGHDT and CDR2 is YYEEEE in the germline V gene. The CDR3 DNA is TGTGCCAGCAGCTTGGTGCTAGCGGGGCTCGGCTACGAGCAGTACTTC. Translation gives CASSLVLAGLGYEQYF.

This clone was detected only a few times. The CDR3 protein is CASSVEPQNYGYTF. CDR3 nucleotides: TGTGCCAGCAGCGTAGAACCACAGAACTATGGCTACACCTTC. The genes are TRBV9 and TRBJ1-2; D is ambiguous. Trimming pared 0 bases from V and 2 bases from J, leaving 8 bases between. The CDR3 extends over 14 amino acids. Germline loops: CDR1 SGDLS, CDR2 YYNGEE.

The chain couples TRBV7-6 to TRBJ2-6; D perhaps matches TRBD1 (8 bases). CDR1 and CDR2 from the germline V gene are SGHVS and FNYEAQ. Trimming removed 4 bases at V and 2 bases at J, with 15 bases between. The CDR3 totals 17 residues. The CDR3: CASSSQGGGTGANVLTF. Here the CDR3 DNA reads TGTGCCAGCAGCTCACAGGGGGGAGGGACTGGGGCCAACGTCCTGACTTTC. Combining the CDR3 with reference TRBV7-6 and TRBJ2-6 gives the whole variable domain GAGVSQSPRYKVTKRGQDVALRCDPISGHVSLYWYRQALGQGPEFLTYFNYEAQQDKSGLPNDRFSAERPEGSISTLTIQRTEQRDSAMYRCASSSQGGGTGANVLTFGAGSRLTVL.

This clone was seen a handful of times. The rearrangement uses TRBV7-3 and TRBJ2-3, with D possibly being TRBD1 (6 bases). Deletions cut 5 bases from V and 1 base from J, with 16 bases between. From germline, CDR1 is SGHTA and CDR2 FQGTGA. This CDR3 comprises 16 residues. The CDR3 coding sequence is TGTGCCAGCAGCCATCTGGGGGCGAGGGGCACAGATACGCAGTATTTT. Translating gives CASSHLGARGTDTQYF.

The rearrangement uses TRBV18 and TRBJ1-2, with a tentative D call TRBD1 (5 bases). V gave up 3 bases and J gave up 6 bases, with 17 bases separating them. This CDR3 contains 15 residues. Germline CDR1 is KGHSH and CDR2 is LQKENI. As DNA, the CDR3 is TGTGCCAGCTCACCGACCCGGGGGGGAGCAGATGGCTACACCTTC. Its protein is CASSPTRGGADGYTF. The variable domain in full, with the rest retrieved from reference TRBV18 and TRBJ1-2, is NAGVMQNPRHLVRRRGQEARLRCSPMKGHSHVYWYRQLPEEGLKFMVYLQKENIIDESGMPKERFSAEFPKEGPSILRIQQVVRGDSAAYFCASSPTRGGADGYTFGSGTRLTVV.

The CDR3 region has the DNA TGTGCCAGCAGTTTTTGGGCAGCGGTCCCAGGGGAGCTGTTTTTT. This translates into CASSFWAAVPGELFF. This chain joins TRBV6-5 and TRBJ2-2, with a tentative D call TRBD2 (5 bases). This CDR3 spans 15 amino acids. V was shortened by 4 bases and J by 8 bases, with 17 bases between the two germline ends. CDR1 MNHEY and CDR2 SVGAGI come from the germline V gene.